The 24 T cell receptor beta chains listed next were all sequenced from one sample in a study of T cells in tuberculosis. Clones were read by immunoSEQ multiplex PCR, and TCRdb kept only the in-frame ones, dropping some. The sample has roughly 34,000 clones; about nine tenths are singletons. The sample consisted of PBMCs. These receptors came from a donor aged 5 to 30 with latent tuberculosis or without tuberculosis infection. Some clones in this sample may be carry-over from other donors' samples.

The chain carries TRBV6-1 and TRBJ1-2, with 8 bases aligning to TRBD1. With 3 bases clipped from V and 7 bases from J, the junction kept 4 bases outside the gene matches. The CDR3 runs 13 residues. CDR1 and CDR2 (germline): MNHNS, SASEGT. The CDR3 DNA sequence: TGTGCCAGCAGTGAGACAGGGGTTCGTGGCTACACCTTC. As protein: CASSETGVRGYTF.

As DNA, the CDR3 is TGTGCCAGCAGCTTAGAAGGACAGGGGATCGGCTACACCTTC. Its translation is CASSLEGQGIGYTF. The gene calls are TRBV7-9 and TRBJ1-2; 9 positions agree with TRBD1. Germline V gene lookup returns CDR1 SEHNR and CDR2 FQNEAQ (reference sequence). CDR3 size: 14 residues. The V gene end was trimmed by 1 base and the J gene end by 8 bases; junction bases not matched to a gene: 5.

The chain links TRBV5-1 to TRBJ1-2, with unresolved D. V was trimmed by 1 base and J by 8 bases, leaving 18 bases between them. Germline V gives CDR1 SGHRS, CDR2 YFSETQ. The CDR3 sequence is 15 residues long. In nucleotides, the CDR3 is TGCGCCAGCAGCTTGCGTCTGCCCTCAGCGGACGGCTACACCTTC. The encoded protein is CASSLRLPSADGYTF.

The V gene is TRBV7-9, the J gene TRBJ1-2; D ambiguous. CDR3 size: 12 residues. Trimming cost V 5 bases and J 4 bases, with 8 bases left between them. Germline lookup yields CDR1 SEHNR and CDR2 FQNEAQ (reference sequence). In DNA form, the CDR3 reads TGTGCCAGCAGCCAAGACTCCTATGGCTACACCTTC. Amino acids: CASSQDSYGYTF.

This chain uses TRBV5-1 with TRBJ2-1, with D possibly being TRBD2 (5 bases). V dropped 2 bases and J dropped 9 bases, with 9 bases sitting between them. Per the germline V gene, CDR1 is SGHRS and CDR2 is YFSETQ. This CDR3 region has 12 residues. The chain's CDR3 is CASSLLATEQFF. Here the CDR3 DNA reads TGCGCCAGCAGCTTATTAGCGACTGAGCAGTTCTTC.

The V and J genes are TRBV7-9 and TRBJ1-2, with TRBD1 matching over 7 bases. CDR1 SEHNR and CDR2 FQNEAQ come from the germline V gene (reference sequence). The CDR3 contains 11 residues. CDR3 sequence (DNA): TGTGTCGAGGGGGCATCCTATGGCTACACCTTC. It encodes CVEGASYGYTF.

In its sample, this clone is medium-sized. The gene calls are TRBV5-5 and TRBJ2-7; 10 positions match TRBD1. With 5 bases clipped from V and 6 bases from J, the junction kept 8 bases outside the gene matches. The CDR3 has 14 amino acids. Per the germline V gene, CDR1 is SGHKS and CDR2 is YYEKEE (reference sequence). This chain's CDR3 is CASRPGQGTAEQYF. The CDR3, as DNA: TGTGCCAGCAGGCCGGGACAGGGGACCGCCGAGCAGTACTTC.

The rearrangement joins TRBV28 to TRBJ1-2, with 8 bases that match TRBD1. CDR3 length: 17 amino acids. V was pared by 5 bases and J by 1 base, with 12 bases of the junction left unmatched. CDR1 and CDR2 from the germline V gene are MDHEN and SYDVKM. The CDR3 DNA reads TGTGCCAGCAGTCAACTCGGGACAGGACTATTTAACTATGGCTACACCTTC. Translating it yields CASSQLGTGLFNYGYTF.

J is TRBJ2-1 and V is TRBV19; TRBD1 matches 7 bases. With V trimmed by 10 bases and J by 7 bases, 7 bases remained unmatched. Per the germline V gene, CDR1 is LNHDA and CDR2 is SQIVND (reference sequence). The CDR3 is 12 residues long. Written as DNA, the CDR3 is TGTGCCACCCAGTCAGGGGGTAATGAGCAGTTCTTC. This sequence encodes CATQSGGNEQFF. The full variable domain, completed using reference TRBV19 and TRBJ2-1, is DGGITQSPKYLFRKEGQNVTLSCEQNLNHDAMYWYRQDPGQGLRLIYYSQIVNDFQKGDIAEGYSVSREKKESFPLTVTSAQKNPTAFYLCATQSGGNEQFFGPGTRLTVL.

The rearrangement uses TRBV19 and TRBJ2-5; 12 positions agree with TRBD2. The ends lost 4 bases at V and 1 base at J; junction bases unmatched: 4. Per germline, CDR1 LNHDA and CDR2 SQIVND (reference sequence). The CDR3 contains 16 residues. The CDR3 is CASSKLAGGPQETQYF. The CDR3 DNA is TGTGCCAGTAGTAAACTAGCGGGAGGCCCCCAAGAGACCCAGTACTTC.

This chain joins TRBV10-3 and TRBJ2-6; TRBD1 might be the D (5 bases). The CDR3 totals 18 residues. Germline assignment: CDR1 ENHRY and CDR2 SYGVKD. V lost 4 bases to trimming and J lost 0 bases, with 16 bases between them. The CDR3 nucleotides are TGTGCCATCAGTGTCACGTGGGGCGCGAGCTCTGGGGCCAACGTCCTGACTTTC. It specifies CAISVTWGASSGANVLTF.

In DNA, the CDR3 is TGTGCCAGCAGCCGCCAAACAGGGAATGGCTACACCTTC. This translates into CASSRQTGNGYTF. The chain employs TRBV4-2 and TRBJ1-2; possibly TRBD1 for D (6 bases). Germline V CDR1 and CDR2: LGHNA, YNFKEQ. The CDR3 spans 13 residues. Trimming left V 4 bases short and J 6 bases short, with 12 bases between.

The chain carries TRBV27 and TRBJ1-4; TRBD1 aligns across 11 bases. The junction had 5 bases not matched to a gene; V was cut back by 6 bases and J by 8 bases. CDR3 length: 14 residues. Germline CDR1 MNHEY, CDR2 SMNVEV (reference sequence). CDR3: CASRGQGAGEKLFF. DNA of the CDR3: TGTGCCAGCAGAGGACAGGGGGCAGGAGAAAAACTGTTTTTT.

This chain links TRBV2 with TRBJ1-4; D might be TRBD1 (6 bases). This CDR3 comprises 13 residues. CDR1 is SNHLY, CDR2 FYNNEI, per germline. Trimming stripped 4 bases from V and 8 bases from J, with 11 bases between. The CDR3 bases are TGTGCCAGCAGTGGGGGGCTCGGGGAAAAACTGTTTTTT. It codes for CASSGGLGEKLFF.

This chain uses TRBV7-9 with TRBJ1-1, with D uncertain. The germline CDR1 and CDR2 sequences are SEHNR and FQNEAQ (reference sequence). CDR3 length equals 15 residues. Trimming took off 3 bases at V and 5 bases at J, with 16 bases between the two ends. As DNA, the CDR3 is TGTGCCAGCAGCTTTATCACCGGTCGTCGGACTGAAGCTTTCTTT. Translating gives CASSFITGRRTEAFF.

The chain couples TRBV15 to TRBJ1-5, with 11 bases that match TRBD1. The germline V gene encodes CDR1 LNHNV and CDR2 YYDKDF (reference sequence). The CDR3 contains 15 residues. With 5 bases clipped from V and 4 bases from J, the junction kept 4 bases outside the gene matches. The CDR3: CATSSGTGGNQPQHF. Here the CDR3 DNA reads TGTGCCACCAGCTCCGGGACAGGGGGAAATCAGCCCCAGCATTTT.

This chain joins TRBV5-4 and TRBJ2-6; 10 bases fit TRBD1. The germline V gene has CDR1 SGHNT and CDR2 YYREEE (reference sequence). V lost 4 bases, J lost 0 bases, and 7 bases stayed unmatched. The CDR3 runs 18 residues. In DNA form, the CDR3 reads TGTGCCAGCAGCACGAGGGACAGGGGAAACTCTGGGGCCAACGTCCTGACTTTC. Encoded protein: CASSTRDRGNSGANVLTF.

The chain combines TRBV5-6 with TRBJ2-3, with 7 bases that match TRBD2. Germline V lookup: CDR1 SGHDT, CDR2 YYEEEE. This CDR3 has 17 amino acids. Trimming cost V 0 bases and J 0 bases; bases outside gene matches: 7. The CDR3 nucleotides read TGTGCCAGCAGCTTGGACCCGAATAGCGGGAGCACAGATACGCAGTATTTT. Translating gives CASSLDPNSGSTDTQYF.

V and J are TRBV7-9 and TRBJ1-1; 7 nucleotides align to TRBD1. The CDR3 is 15 residues long. The germline V gene has CDR1 SEHNR and CDR2 FQNEAQ (reference sequence). The J segment lost 5 bases and the V segment lost 2 bases, leaving 8 bases of the junction unmatched. The CDR3 loop is CASSLSKGARTEAFF. The DNA of the CDR3 is TGTGCCAGCAGCTTAAGTAAGGGGGCAAGAACTGAAGCTTTCTTT.

In this sample, this clone turned up once. V usage is TRBV4-1 and J usage is TRBJ2-7, with TRBD2 matching 10 bases. Germline V gene lookup returns CDR1 MGHRA and CDR2 YSYEKL. Germline trimming cut 2 bases from V and 2 bases from J; bases unmatched to any gene: 3. This CDR3 region has 15 residues. The CDR3 is CASSQTSGTTYEQYF. The CDR3 DNA sequence: TGCGCCAGCAGCCAAACTAGCGGGACCACCTACGAGCAGTACTTC.

V usage is TRBV5-8 and J usage is TRBJ2-3; 7 bases agree with TRBD1. The CDR3 is made up of 17 amino acids. V lost 4 bases and J lost 2; bases outside the gene matches: 13. Germline assignment: CDR1 SGHTS and CDR2 YDEGEE. Written as DNA, the CDR3 is TGTGCCAGCAGCGCTGCCGGGACAGAAATCCCCACAGATACGCAGTATTTT. Translated: CASSAAGTEIPTDTQYF.

This clone has just a few counts. This CDR3 is CASRSGDGYTF. CDR3 bases: TGTGCCAGTCGCTCCGGGGATGGCTACACCTTC. V and J are TRBV18 and TRBJ1-2; no firm D call. Germline CDR1 and CDR2: KGHSH and LQKENI. The CDR3 consists of 11 residues. V gave up 9 bases and J gave up 6 bases, with 11 bases separating them.

This chain uses TRBV7-2 with TRBJ1-2; D unclear. Germline V lookup: CDR1 SGHTA, CDR2 FQGNSA. This CDR3 spans 11 amino acids. Between the trimmed V and J ends, which lost 5 bases and 10 bases, there was a span of 11 bases. CDR3: CASSRDSPYTF. The CDR3 bases are TGTGCCAGCAGCCGGGATTCTCCCTACACCTTC.

J is TRBJ2-1 and V is TRBV5-1, with 8 nucleotides matching TRBD2. The CDR3 has 15 amino acids. CDR1 is SGHRS and CDR2 is YFSETQ in the germline V gene. V dropped 2 bases and J dropped 1; count of bases not matched to a gene: 2. The CDR3 sequence is CASSFSGISYNEQFF. As DNA, the CDR3 is TGCGCCAGCAGCTTTAGCGGGATTTCCTACAATGAGCAGTTCTTC.